These 18 T cell receptor beta chains were sequenced from one sample in a study of tumor-infiltrating lymphocytes in localized non-small cell lung cancer. Using immunoSEQ multiplex PCR, the repertoire was profiled, and TCRdb retains in-frame clones only, with some absent. This table holds some 10,000 clones, 60% found once. The sample was uninvolved lung tissue not adjacent to the tumor. These TCRs come from a human donor with non-small cell lung cancer.

This clone was picked up a small number of times. The genes are TRBV4-2 and TRBJ2-7, with D perhaps TRBD1 (7 bases). The CDR3 has 15 residues. V shed 1 base and J shed 2 bases, with 12 bases lying between them. CDR1 and CDR2 from the germline V gene are LGHNA and YNFKEQ. This CDR3 reads CASSQAGGQTYEQYF. The CDR3 DNA follows: TGTGCCAGCAGCCAAGCCGGGGGACAGACCTACGAGCAGTACTTC.

V gene TRBV4-1 combines with J gene TRBJ2-2; 7 bases are shared with TRBD2. J lost 0 bases, V lost 0 bases, and 10 bases had no gene match. CDR1 and CDR2 from the germline V gene are MGHRA and YSYEKL. This CDR3 contains 19 residues. CDR3 in amino acids: CASSQDLGGDVANTGELFF. CDR3 DNA sequence: TGCGCCAGCAGCCAAGATCTGGGGGGGGATGTGGCGAACACCGGGGAGCTGTTTTTT.

V and J are TRBV29-1 and TRBJ1-1, with D hard to call. The CDR3 has 15 amino acids. Germline assignment: CDR1 SQVTM and CDR2 ANQGSEA. Between the trimmed V and J ends, which lost 4 bases and 0 bases, there was a span of 15 bases. CDR3 nucleotides: TGCAGCGTTGCTCGCGGGGTCTCTATGAACACTGAAGCTTTCTTT. Amino acid sequence: CSVARGVSMNTEAFF. Supplemented by reference TRBV29-1 and TRBJ1-1, the full variable domain reads SAVISQKPSRDICQRGTSLTIQCQVDSQVTMMFWYRQQPGQSLTLIATANQGSEATYESGFVIDKFPISRPNLTFSTLTVSNMSPEDSSIYLCSVARGVSMNTEAFFGQGTRLTVV.

This clone has a single count. This chain connects TRBV7-3 to TRBJ2-7, with 7 bases aligning to TRBD1. Trimming at V came to 5 bases and at J to 2 bases, leaving 6 bases not matched to a gene. This CDR3 comprises 14 residues. Germline-derived CDR1 and CDR2 are SGHTA and FQGTGA. The CDR3 bases are TGTGCCAGCAGCAAAACGACAGGGACCTACGAGCAGTACTTC. This gives the protein CASSKTTGTYEQYF.

The chain links TRBV5-1 to TRBJ2-3; the D gene is possibly TRBD2 (6 bases). This CDR3 has 12 amino acids. The V and J ends lost 4 bases and 5 bases respectively, with 8 bases between them. Germline loops: CDR1 SGHRS, CDR2 YFSETQ. CDR3 residues: CASSGGIDTQYF. Written as DNA, the CDR3 is TGCGCCAGCAGCGGGGGGATAGATACGCAGTATTTT.

The sample holds a few counts of this clone. V and J are TRBV4-2 and TRBJ2-1; TRBD1 aligns across 8 bases. With 0 bases clipped from V and 7 bases from J, the junction kept 8 bases outside the gene matches. Germline assignment: CDR1 LGHNA and CDR2 YNFKEQ. This CDR3 is built from 16 residues. The CDR3, as DNA: TGTGCCAGCAGCCAAGATTTGGCAGGGGGCGCGAATGAGCAGTTCTTC. Its translation: CASSQDLAGGANEQFF.

This clone was seen more than once but under ten times. The chain couples TRBV19 to TRBJ1-5; tentative D call: TRBD1 (5 bases). The V end was cut by 6 bases, the J end by 3 bases, with 21 bases between. CDR3 size: 17 residues. CDR1 and CDR2 (germline): LNHDA, SQIVND (reference sequence). The CDR3 nucleotides read TGTGCCAGTAGCAGAATGGCGGGGCAGGGCTTCAATCAGCCCCAGCATTTT. Translating it yields CASSRMAGQGFNQPQHF.

This sequence joins TRBV5-1 and TRBJ2-2; 15 bases are shared with TRBD2. Unmatched junction bases numbered 4, after V lost 3 bases and J lost 4 bases. CDR1 SGHRS and CDR2 YFSETQ come from the germline V gene. This CDR3 region has 17 residues. The CDR3 coding sequence is TGCGCCAGCAGCTGGACTAGCGGGGGGGCTGCCACCGGGGAGCTGTTTTTT. It yields the protein CASSWTSGGAATGELFF.

The V gene is TRBV11-1, the J gene TRBJ1-6, with TRBD1 matching over 7 bases. CDR1 is SGHAT and CDR2 is FQDESV in the germline V gene (reference sequence). The CDR3 runs to 13 residues. The V segment lost 5 bases and the J segment 10 bases; nucleotides outside the gene matches: 5. The CDR3 DNA reads TGTGCCAGCAGCCTACAGGGGAGGTCACCCCTCCACTTT. The encoded protein is CASSLQGRSPLHF.

The J gene is TRBJ2-1, the V gene TRBV28; TRBD1 aligns across 8 bases. This CDR3 has 12 amino acids. Per the germline V gene, CDR1 is MDHEN and CDR2 is SYDVKM. J gave up 7 bases and V 6 bases, and 2 bases lay outside the gene matches. Here the CDR3 reads CASSRQGNEQFF. The CDR3 bases are TGTGCCAGCAGCCGACAGGGGAATGAGCAGTTCTTC.

The chain is built from TRBV23-1 and TRBJ2-2, with no clear D. TRBV23-1 has ORF status, its function being uncertain. CDR3 length equals 16 residues. V lost 3 bases to trimming and J lost 1 base, with 12 bases between them. In DNA form, the CDR3 reads TGCGCCAGCAGTCAGGTCTCCACGATGAACACCGGGGAGCTGTTTTTT. As protein: CASSQVSTMNTGELFF.

The genes are TRBV15 and TRBJ2-3; TRBD2 matches at 9 bases. Germline CDR1 and CDR2: LNHNV and YYDKDF (reference sequence). The CDR3 spans 17 residues. V gave up 4 bases and J gave up 1 base; unmatched junction bases: 9. Here the CDR3 DNA reads TGTGCCACCAGCATCCCCTTGGGACTAGCTGGCACAGATACGCAGTATTTT. Its protein product is CATSIPLGLAGTDTQYF.

The chain joins TRBV11-3 to TRBJ1-1; D is ambiguous. The CDR3 loop spans 14 amino acids. V lost 5 bases, J lost 8 bases, and 18 bases lay in between. Germline V gene sequence: CDR1 SGHNT, CDR2 YENEEA. The CDR3 spells CASSPRANGPEAFF. The CDR3 DNA follows: TGTGCCAGCAGCCCACGGGCAAACGGACCCGAAGCTTTCTTT.

By share, this clone ranks as medium-sized (0.01 to 0.1%). The V and J genes are TRBV11-2 and TRBJ1-2; possible D gene TRBD1, 6 bases. Trimming removed 1 base from V and 1 base from J, with 16 bases in between. The CDR3 has 17 amino acids. From germline, CDR1 is SGHAT and CDR2 FQNNGV. For the CDR3, the DNA is TGTGCCAGCAGCTTAGGAGGGGGTGGAACCTTTAACTATGGCTACACCTTC. This encodes CASSLGGGGTFNYGYTF.

This clone was observed a few times. The V call is TRBV6-1, the J call TRBJ2-7; no clear D gene. The CDR3 totals 12 residues. CDR1 is MNHNS, CDR2 SASEGT, per germline. V gave up 6 bases and J gave up 0 bases, with 6 bases separating them. Here the CDR3 reads CASRDVSYEQYF. CDR3 in DNA: TGTGCCAGCAGGGACGTCTCCTACGAGCAGTACTTC.

This clone was seen a few times. The chain links TRBV19 to TRBJ1-2; weak D call: TRBD1 (6 bases). The CDR3 has 14 amino acids. The germline V and J ends were trimmed by 1 base and 8 bases, with 14 bases remaining between them. CDR1 is LNHDA, CDR2 SQIVND, per germline (reference sequence). The CDR3 DNA reads as TGTGCCAGTAGTATAGGACAGGAGGTGGGGGGCTACACCTTC. It encodes CASSIGQEVGGYTF.

The chain carries TRBV7-8 and TRBJ2-5, with 11 positions matching TRBD1. Matching the DNA end better, TRBJ2-7 makes the J call doubtful. This CDR3 comprises 16 residues. Germline values: CDR1 SGHVS, CDR2 FQNEAQ. The CDR3: CASSLTGTGGIYEQYF. DNA for the CDR3: TGTGCCAGCAGCTTAACCGGGACAGGGGGAATCTACGAGCAGTACTTC.

This chain links TRBV7-2 with TRBJ2-2, with 9 bases that match TRBD2. The CDR3 loop spans 16 amino acids. V lost 5 bases and J lost 6; bases outside the gene matches: 10. The germline V gene has CDR1 SGHTA and CDR2 FQGNSA. CDR3 sequence reads: CASSKAGLAVAGELFF. The CDR3 DNA sequence: TGTGCCAGCAGCAAAGCGGGACTAGCTGTCGCCGGGGAGCTGTTTTTT.